Listed below are T cell receptor beta chains from one sample, sequenced in a study of cytomegalovirus exposure and HLA in healthy donors. Profiling relied on immunoSEQ multiplex PCR, and the TCRdb table lists in-frame clones only, not all of them. The data show under 200,000 clones, with about four fifths seen just once and around 0.37% held by the top ten. The specimen was PBMCs. These receptor sequences come from a boy aged 2 to 9 in good health and CMV-seronegative. The CDR3 runs from the conserved cysteine through the conserved F or W.

v_call,j_call,cdr3_aa
TRBV4-1,TRBJ1-5,CASSQEGTGGFQPQHF
TRBV7-9,TRBJ2-1,CASSSDGTSGVFNEQFF
TRBV6-1,TRBJ2-1,CASSELGGNEQFF
TRBV30,TRBJ2-2,CAWSPGNTGELFF
TRBV27,NA,CASSLAGATYEQYF
TRBV5-1,TRBJ1-2,CASSGSSGTGTNYGYTF
TRBV5-1,TRBJ2-2,CASSLTGGLTGELFF
TRBV4-1,TRBJ2-5,CASSRDFLGQGAQETQYF
TRBV14,TRBJ2-7,CASSQTGGSYEQYF
TRBV2,TRBJ2-4,CASGKTDLAKNIQYF
TRBV5-8,TRBJ1-3,CASSLTGTNSGNTIYF
TRBV15,TRBJ2-7,CATSRDPSSGRAYEQYF
TRBV7-9,TRBJ2-1,CASSSGRDTIYNEQFF
TRBV28,TRBJ2-1,CASSPGWDTYNEQFF
TRBV5-1,TRBJ2-7,CASSQITGGASEQYF
TRBV5-1,TRBJ2-1,CASSLFASGSPNEQFF
TRBV5-1,TRBJ2-2,CASSSGLAGTGELFF
TRBV5-1,TRBJ1-2,CASSSEDGYTF
TRBV15,TRBJ2-1,CATSRDRPPTSGLYNEQFF
TRBV5-1,TRBJ2-5,CASSLNRDETQYF
TRBV6-1,TRBJ2-1,CASTVGSSYNEQFF
TRBV7-7,TRBJ2-5,CASSPTEETQYF
TRBV27,TRBJ2-7,CASSPRLAGFYEQYF
TRBV11-2,TRBJ2-2,CASSNRGGNTGELFF
TRBV4-1,NA,CASSQAQAFSYEQYF
TRBV29-1,TRBJ2-6,CSVVAEFPFSGANVLTF
TRBV28,TRBJ1-5,CASLPGTGVGNQPQHF
TRBV4-1,TRBJ2-3,CASSQDISGRADTQYF
TRBV9,TRBJ1-2,CASSVGIGQGGGYTF
TRBV4-1,TRBJ2-7,CASSHGLVRDEQYF
TRBV7-8,TRBJ2-3,CASSLSPYDYLSTDTQYF
TRBV7-2,TRBJ2-1,CASSLVREQFF
TRBV27,TRBJ2-1,CASTRDRSNEQFF
TRBV6-1,TRBJ2-7,CASRGGVAYEQYF
TRBV7-9,TRBJ2-1,CASSLVLGLVGYEQFF
TRBV6-4,TRBJ1-2,CASSPDRGHYGYTF
TRBV2,TRBJ1-1,CASTSQGQDTEAFF
TRBV28,TRBJ1-2,CASRHHPGLLRDYGYTF
TRBV28,TRBJ2-7,CATTPGHNYEQYF
TRBV27,TRBJ2-7,CASSWQGAYYEQYF
TRBV7-7,TRBJ1-1,CAPGGGSNTEAFF
TRBV19,TRBJ1-2,CASSYRAPYGYTF
TRBV6-5,TRBJ1-3,CASSITRGPGNTIYF
TRBV27,TRBJ2-1,CASSDGTGLYNEQFF
TRBV7-9,TRBJ2-7,CASSLWDRNYEQYF
TRBV9,TRBJ2-1,CASSVTGGNEQFF
TRBV4-1,TRBJ1-2,CASSRDRDNYGYTF
TRBV27,TRBJ2-1,CASRGNDGNNEQFF
TRBV10-3,TRBJ2-7,CAIKSRVGVEQYF
TRBV6-6,TRBJ2-4,CASSYPDRPENIQYF
TRBV5-4,TRBJ2-3,CASSLDGVSTDTQYF
TRBV10-1,TRBJ2-3,CASSRTGPSDTQYF
TRBV5-1,TRBJ2-1,CASSLPNNEQFF
TRBV27,TRBJ2-7,CARLTSGSYEQYF
TRBV14,TRBJ2-2,CASGQSRTGELFF
TRBV28,TRBJ1-4,CASSSIPRDRVYEKLFF